This is a list of T cell receptor beta chains from one sample in a study of blood T cell repertoires in COVID-19. Measured with immunoSEQ multiplex PCR; TCRdb has only the in-frame clones, and not every one. The repertoire holds 250,000 to 350,000 clones, with approximately 85% as singletons. Sequences were obtained from peripheral blood. The receptors originated from a human donor with COVID-19, enrolled during active disease. The donor label of this sample is uncertain. CDR3s include the opening cysteine and the closing phenylalanine or tryptophan. A D gene is named only where the DNA matches it firmly. For some rows the clone size is stated as once, few or many, or as a class when expanded; others skip it.

abundance	j_gene	v_gene	d_gene	CDR3aa	CDR3nt
.	TRBJ1-5	TRBV2	.	CASSTSLDGVKSNQPQHF	TGTGCCAGCTCTACTAGCCTTGACGGGGTCAAAAGCAATCAGCCCCAGCATTTT
few	TRBJ1-2	TRBV7-9	.	CASRLSYGYTF	TGTGCCAGCAGATTGTCGTATGGCTACACCTTC
.	TRBJ1-5	TRBV28	.	CASSLKGAREQPQHF	TGTGCCAGCAGTTTAAAAGGGGCAAGAGAGCAGCCCCAGCATTTT
.	TRBJ1-5	TRBV19	TRBD1	CASRDRVGLGSNQPQHF	TGTGCCAGTAGAGACAGGGTGGGGCTTGGGAGCAATCAGCCCCAGCATTTT
.	TRBJ2-7	TRBV18	TRBD2	CASSPGTSGIYEQYF	TGTGCCAGCTCACCAGGGACTAGCGGGATCTACGAGCAGTACTTC
few	TRBJ2-1	TRBV14	TRBD2	CASSHILAGQAYNEQFF	TGTGCCAGCAGCCACATCCTAGCGGGTCAAGCCTACAATGAGCAGTTCTTC
.	TRBJ1-5	TRBV19	TRBD1	CASSPRLRQGQPQHF	TGTGCCAGTAGTCCGAGGTTAAGACAGGGGCAGCCCCAGCATTTT
.	TRBJ2-7	TRBV5-1	.	CASSHGTPDYLYEQYF	TGCGCCAGCAGCCACGGGACTCCGGACTACCTCTACGAGCAGTACTTC
.	TRBJ1-6	TRBV11-2	.	CASSSNSHNSPLHF	TGTGCCAGCAGCTCCAACTCTCATAATTCACCCCTCCACTTT
.	TRBJ1-1	TRBV19	TRBD1	CASSIVDRDKAFF	TGTGCCAGTAGTATAGTCGACAGGGATAAAGCTTTCTTT
.	TRBJ2-5	TRBV7-7	.	CASSRRGETQYF	TGTGCTAGCAGCCGGAGGGGAGAGACCCAGTACTTC
.	TRBJ2-3	TRBV5-1	.	CASTEADSFTDTQYF	TGCGCCAGCACCGAGGCAGACTCCTTCACAGATACGCAGTATTTT
.	TRBJ2-3	TRBV11-3	.	CASSLLAAGTDTQYF	TGTGCCAGCAGCTTATTAGCGGCGGGCACAGATACGCAGTATTTT
.	TRBJ2-1	TRBV7-2	TRBD2	CASSPSPGTSGYNEQFF	TGTGCCAGCAGCCCCTCTCCCGGGACTAGCGGATACAATGAGCAGTTCTTC
.	TRBJ2-2	TRBV7-3	TRBD1	CASSLIPRGTTGELFF	TGTGCCAGCAGCTTAATTCCCAGGGGGACCACCGGGGAGCTGTTTTTT
.	TRBJ1-1	TRBV6-1	.	CASSDGENTEAFF	TGTGCCAGCAGTGACGGGGAGAACACTGAAGCTTTCTTT
.	TRBJ1-2	TRBV7-8	TRBD1	CASSLSGGRGTIYGYTF	TGTGCCAGCAGCTTGTCAGGGGGCAGGGGGACTATCTATGGCTACACCTTC
.	TRBJ2-3	TRBV7-3	TRBD1	CASSQDRGRVGTQYF	TGTGCCAGCAGCCAAGACAGGGGGCGCGTCGGTACGCAGTATTTT
.	TRBJ1-2	TRBV23-1	.	CASSPRPDRSYGYTF	TGCGCCAGCAGTCCACGCCCTGACAGGAGCTATGGCTACACCTTC
.	TRBJ1-2	TRBV6-2/TRBV6-3	TRBD1	CASSYPDRVYRYTF	TGTGCCAGCAGTTATCCCGACAGGGTCTATCGCTACACCTTC
.	TRBJ2-7	TRBV7-2	TRBD2	CASSLGRTSGVSSYEQYF	TGTGCCAGCAGCTTAGGGCGGACTAGCGGGGTGAGCTCCTACGAGCAGTACTTC
once	TRBJ1-4	TRBV3-1/TRBV3-2	.	CASSQDEGVGEKLFF	TGTGCCAGCAGCCAAGATGAAGGGGTCGGGGAAAAACTGTTTTTT
.	TRBJ1-2	TRBV19	TRBD1	CASSTSRDRTNYGYTF	TGTGCCAGTAGTACATCCCGGGACAGGACGAATTATGGCTACACCTTC
.	TRBJ1-2	TRBV30	.	CAWSVRVRERHGYTF	TGTGCCTGGAGTGTCAGGGTCAGGGAAAGGCATGGCTACACCTTC
.	TRBJ2-2	TRBV3-1/TRBV3-2	.	CASSLNTGELFF	TGTGCCAGCAGCCTAAACACCGGGGAGCTGTTTTTT
once	TRBJ1-1	TRBV6-5	TRBD1	CASSRGQGGNTEAFF	TGTGCCAGCAGCCGGGGACAGGGGGGGAACACTGAAGCTTTCTTT